This is a list of T cell receptor beta chains from one sample in a study of CD8 T cells in Susac syndrome. Each CDR3 protein gets one entry after TCRdb re-called the immunoSEQ multiplex PCR reads with MiXCR. The sample comprises about 110,000 distinct CDR3 sequences, approximately 93% of which are singletons, and about 0.41% rests with the top ten. Sequences were obtained from CD8+ T cells from PBMCs. These receptor sequences come from a human donor with Susac syndrome. Both conserved end residues are part of each CDR3. A D gene is named only where the DNA matches it firmly. The size field is filled for only some rows; it gives once, few, many or a size class.

length: 13; size: .; J: TRBJ2-5; D: TRBD2; V: TRBV27; DNA: TGTGCCAGCAGTTTACCGGGGGGGGAGACCCAGTACTTC; CDR3: CASSLPGGETQYF
length: 15; size: .; J: TRBJ1-1; D: .; V: TRBV6-5; DNA: TGTGCCAGCAGTTTTGCCGCCAGCTTGAACACTGAAGCTTTCTTT; CDR3: CASSFAASLNTEAFF
length: 15; size: once; J: TRBJ1-4; D: .; V: TRBV7-2; DNA: TGTGCCAGCAGCTCGTGGACAGTCCTGGGGGAAAAACTGTTTTTT; CDR3: CASSSWTVLGEKLFF
length: 13; size: .; J: TRBJ1-6; D: .; V: TRBV29-1; DNA: TGCAGCGTTGAGGGCCTGACTTATAGACCCCTCCACTTT; CDR3: CSVEGLTYRPLHF
length: 15; size: .; J: TRBJ2-5; D: .; V: TRBV5-1; DNA: TGCGCCAGCAGCGCCAGTGGGGGGAGACAAGAGACCCAGTACTTC; CDR3: CASSASGGRQETQYF
length: 13; size: .; J: TRBJ2-1; D: .; V: TRBV20-1; DNA: TGCAGTGCTAGCGGGGGGCCCTACAATGAGCAGTTCTTC; CDR3: CSASGGPYNEQFF
length: 17; size: .; J: TRBJ1-2; D: .; V: TRBV7-9; DNA: TGTGCCAGCAGCTTAGAAGGGCCGGCAGGGCCTCCCTATGGCTACACCTTC; CDR3: CASSLEGPAGPPYGYTF
length: 14; size: .; J: TRBJ2-7; D: .; V: TRBV2; DNA: TGTGCCAGCAGTGAAGCCGGCAGGGCCTACGAGCAGTACTTC; CDR3: CASSEAGRAYEQYF
length: 13; size: .; J: TRBJ2-7; D: .; V: TRBV20-1; DNA: TGCAGTGCTCAATTAGGGTCCCCCTACGAGCAGTACTTC; CDR3: CSAQLGSPYEQYF
length: 14; size: .; J: TRBJ1-1; D: .; V: TRBV7-9; DNA: TGTGCCAGCAGCGCCGCCGGGGTGGTGGGCCGTGCTTTCTTT; CDR3: CASSAAGVVGRAFF
length: 17; size: .; J: TRBJ2-3; D: TRBD1; V: TRBV9; DNA: TGTGCCAGCAGCGCCAACCGGGACAGACCTCCCACAGATACGCAGTATTTT; CDR3: CASSANRDRPPTDTQYF
length: 16; size: .; J: TRBJ2-5; D: TRBD2; V: TRBV12-3/TRBV12-4; DNA: TGTGCCAGCAGGACATTAGGCGGGGGGTCGCAAGAGACCCAGTACTTC; CDR3: CASRTLGGGSQETQYF
length: 14; size: .; J: TRBJ2-2; D: TRBD2; V: TRBV7-8; DNA: TGTGCCAGCAGCCTTCGGACTAGCCCCGGGGAGCTGTTTTTT; CDR3: CASSLRTSPGELFF
length: 14; size: .; J: TRBJ2-5; D: .; V: TRBV12-3/TRBV12-4; DNA: TGTGCCAGCAGCCCGGACGGCCGACAAGAGACCCAGTACTTC; CDR3: CASSPDGRQETQYF
length: 13; size: few; J: TRBJ2-6; D: .; V: TRBV12-3/TRBV12-4; DNA: TGTGCCAGCTCCCCCTCTGGGGCCAACGTCCTGACTTTC; CDR3: CASSPSGANVLTF
length: 14; size: .; J: TRBJ2-1; D: .; V: TRBV4-1; DNA: TGCGCCAGCAGCCATTCCAGGGGTCTGGATGAGCAGTTCTTC; CDR3: CASSHSRGLDEQFF
length: 14; size: once; J: TRBJ2-3; D: .; V: TRBV4-1; DNA: TGCGCCAGCAGCCCGAGCTCGGGCACAGATACGCAGTATTTT; CDR3: CASSPSSGTDTQYF
length: 16; size: .; J: TRBJ2-6; D: .; V: TRBV5-4; DNA: TGTGCCAGCAGCTCCACAGGCCCCTCTGGGGCCAACGTCCTGACTTTC; CDR3: CASSSTGPSGANVLTF
length: 14; size: .; J: TRBJ2-7; D: .; V: TRBV7-7; DNA: TGTGCCAGCAGCTTGACACAGGATACCTACGAGCAGTACTTC; CDR3: CASSLTQDTYEQYF
length: 14; size: .; J: TRBJ2-7; D: .; V: TRBV4-1; DNA: TGCGCCAGCAGCCAAGAAGTGGGCAGATACGAGCAGTACTTC; CDR3: CASSQEVGRYEQYF
length: 14; size: .; J: TRBJ1-5; D: .; V: TRBV6-2/TRBV6-3; DNA: TGTGCCAGCAGTAAGGACGGTAGCAATCAGCCCCAGCATTTT; CDR3: CASSKDGSNQPQHF
length: 15; size: .; J: TRBJ2-7; D: .; V: TRBV7-9; DNA: TGTGCCAGCAGCTTCGGCCCGACAGACTCCTACGAGCAGTACTTC; CDR3: CASSFGPTDSYEQYF
length: 15; size: .; J: TRBJ2-7; D: TRBD1; V: TRBV9; DNA: TGTGCCAGCAGCGGCCCCCATACAGGGGACTACGAGCAGTACTTC; CDR3: CASSGPHTGDYEQYF
length: 13; size: once; J: TRBJ1-2; D: .; V: TRBV27; DNA: TGTGCCAGCAGTCCCCAGGACATCTATGGCTACACCTTC; CDR3: CASSPQDIYGYTF
length: 14; size: .; J: TRBJ2-5; D: TRBD1; V: TRBV6-6; DNA: TGTGCCAGCAGTTACACGGGACAGCAAGAGACCCAGTACTTC; CDR3: CASSYTGQQETQYF
length: 12; size: .; J: TRBJ1-1; D: .; V: TRBV14; DNA: TGTGCCAGCAGCCCAACGAACGTGGTAGCTTTCTTT; CDR3: CASSPTNVVAFF
length: 14; size: .; J: TRBJ2-2; D: .; V: TRBV12-3/TRBV12-4; DNA: TGTGCCAGCAAAGGACCAGCGAACACCGGGGAGCTGTTTTTT; CDR3: CASKGPANTGELFF
length: 14; size: .; J: TRBJ2-5; D: .; V: TRBV7-8; DNA: TGTGCCAGCAGCCAAGAGGCAGATCAAGAGACCCAGTACTTC; CDR3: CASSQEADQETQYF